This entry lists 29 T cell receptor beta chains sequenced from one sample in a study of vaccination effects on CD4 cells after COVID-19. The antigens of these receptors remain unknown. Data came from immunoSEQ multiplex PCR; TCRdb stores just in-frame clones and leaves some out. The table records some 61,000 clones, less than 80% of them present only once. Under the ViraFEST assay, PBMC were stimulated with viral peptide pools so that antigen-specific CD4+ T cells expanded. Sequencing was performed afterwards. Following 10 days of culture, CD4+ T cells were isolated. Participants got two doses of BNT162b2 or mRNA-1273 vaccine. The source material was CD4+ T cells from PBMCs cultured with HCoV-OC43 spike peptides, sampled after COVID-19 vaccination. Subset reported: HCoV-OC43 spike overlapping peptide pool stimulation. Every receptor here comes from a human donor who received a COVID-19 vaccine.

The genes are TRBV18 and TRBJ2-3; maybe TRBD1 (5 bases). The V and J ends lost 3 bases and 6 bases respectively, with 10 bases between them. The CDR3 is 13 amino acids. Looked up from germline, CDR1 is KGHSH and CDR2 is LQKENI. The DNA for the CDR3 is TGTGCCAGCTCACCGAGCAGGGCCGATACGCAGTATTTT. Its protein is CASSPSRADTQYF.

The chain carries TRBV19 and TRBJ1-1; D gene ambiguous. Germline V gene sequence: CDR1 LNHDA, CDR2 SQIVND (reference sequence). The CDR3 is 13 amino acids. V was shortened by 5 bases and J by 2 bases, with 9 bases between the two germline ends. CDR3 protein: CASSLTVNTEAFF. CDR3 DNA: TGTGCCAGTAGTCTGACGGTTAACACTGAAGCTTTCTTT.

V usage is TRBV15 and J usage is TRBJ2-7; the match to TRBD1 covers 12 bases. CDR1 is LNHNV and CDR2 is YYDKDF in the germline V gene (reference sequence). The CDR3 loop spans 17 amino acids. V lost 0 bases to trimming and J lost 3 bases; unmatched junction nucleotides: 6. The CDR3, as DNA: TGTGCCACCAGCAGAGATAAGGGGACAGGGGGCAGCTACGAGCAGTACGTC. Translating gives CATSRDKGTGGSYEQYV.

In DNA, the CDR3 is TGCGCCAGCAGTCAATCGATCAAAGTGACCTACGAGCAGTACGTC. Translated, it gives CASSQSIKVTYEQYV. This chain connects TRBV23-1 to TRBJ2-7; D uncertain. TRBV23-1 belongs to the ORF category, with a function that is uncertain. The CDR3 totals 15 residues. The V gene lost 0 bases and the J gene lost 2 bases, with 11 bases spanning the gap.

CDR3 amino acids: CASRRDRGYGYTF. The DNA of the CDR3 is TGTGCCAGCAGGCGGGACAGGGGCTATGGCTACACCTTC. The rearrangement uses TRBV6-5 and TRBJ1-2; 10 nucleotides match TRBD1. The CDR3 length is 13 residues. The junction had 2 bases not matched to a gene; V was cut back by 6 bases and J by 4 bases. Germline V lookup: CDR1 MNHEY, CDR2 SVGAGI.

The rearrangement uses TRBV11-2 and TRBJ2-3; 7 positions agree with TRBD1. CDR3 length: 12 residues. J lost 6 bases, V lost 6 bases, and 3 bases had no gene match. Germline V lookup: CDR1 SGHAT, CDR2 FQNNGV. CDR3 in DNA: TGTGCCAGCAGACAGACAGGGGATACGCAGTATTTT. It encodes CASRQTGDTQYF.

This rearrangement joins TRBV9 to TRBJ2-1, with D perhaps TRBD1 (5 bases). The CDR3 runs to 14 residues. V lost 3 bases, J lost 3 bases, and 10 bases lay in between. Germline loops: CDR1 SGDLS, CDR2 YYNGEE. DNA for the CDR3: TGTGCCAGCAGCGAACGACAGTTCTACAATGAGCAGTTCTTC. Translation gives CASSERQFYNEQFF.

The chain uses TRBV28 and TRBJ1-2, with D possibly being TRBD1 (5 bases). V was shortened by 0 bases and J by 8 bases, with 13 bases between the two germline ends. CDR1 is MDHEN, CDR2 SYDVKM, per germline. The CDR3 totals 14 residues. Here the CDR3 reads CASSLWSGEWGYTF. The DNA of the CDR3 is TGTGCCAGCAGTTTATGGTCGGGGGAATGGGGCTACACCTTC.

The chain recombines TRBV7-3 with TRBJ2-2, with D maybe TRBD2 (6 bases). Between the trimmed V and J ends, which lost 2 bases and 4 bases, there was a span of 11 bases. The germline CDR1 and CDR2 sequences are SGHTA and FQGTGA. The CDR3 sequence is 15 residues long. In nucleotides, the CDR3 is TGTGCCAGCAGCTTAGACGGGGGTGGCACCGGGGAGCTGTTTTTT. Translating it yields CASSLDGGGTGELFF.

The V gene is TRBV5-1, the J gene TRBJ2-5; no clear D. Germline values: CDR1 SGHRS, CDR2 YFSETQ. This CDR3 comprises 13 residues. The V and J ends lost 1 base and 1 base respectively, with 5 bases between them. CDR3 coding DNA: TGCGCCAGCAGCTTGATGATCCAAGAGACCCAGTACTTC. As protein: CASSLMIQETQYF.

The chain employs TRBV5-3 and TRBJ2-5; 7 bases agree with TRBD1. TRBV5-3 is sorted into the ORF group, with uncertain function. This CDR3 has 13 residues. V lost 5 bases to trimming and J lost 5 bases; unmatched junction nucleotides: 6. The CDR3 bases are TGTGCCAGAAGGAAAGGGGGCCGGGAGACCCAGTACTTC. Translation: CARRKGGRETQYF.

V and J are TRBV30 and TRBJ2-5; no firm D call. The CDR3 totals 12 residues. V lost 3 bases and J 5 bases, leaving 10 bases between the germline ends. Per the germline V gene, CDR1 is GTSNPN and CDR2 is SVGIG (reference sequence). The CDR3 protein is CAWSRVIETQYF. The DNA of the CDR3 is TGTGCCTGGAGCCGGGTAATCGAGACCCAGTACTTC.

The chain carries TRBV7-3 and TRBJ1-1, with no clear D. CDR1 and CDR2 (germline): SGHTA, FQGTGA. This CDR3 is built from 13 residues. V was clipped by 1 base and J by 2 bases, with 5 bases between them. CDR3 protein: CASSLRENTEAFF. The CDR3 DNA reads TGTGCCAGCAGCTTAAGGGAAAACACTGAAGCTTTCTTT.

This chain joins TRBV27 and TRBJ1-6; 10 bases line up with TRBD1. V gave up 6 bases and J gave up 7 bases; unmatched junction bases: 6. The CDR3 runs to 15 residues. Germline V gene lookup returns CDR1 MNHEY and CDR2 SMNVEV (reference sequence). The DNA of the CDR3 is TGTGCCAGCAGCATGACAGGGGGCCGGAATTCACCCCTCCACTTT. It encodes CASSMTGGRNSPLHF.

V and J are TRBV30 and TRBJ1-4; 8 nucleotides agree with TRBD1. The CDR3 has 16 amino acids. Germline CDR1 GTSNPN, CDR2 SVGIG (reference sequence). V dropped 2 bases and J dropped 3; count of bases not matched to a gene: 8. CDR3 nucleotide sequence: TGTGCCTGGAGTCCATGGGGACAGGTTGCTAATGAAAAACTGTTTTTT. Its translation: CAWSPWGQVANEKLFF.

This clone has a single count. V gene TRBV7-8 combines with J gene TRBJ2-1, with 8 bases lining up with TRBD1. The CDR3 loop spans 14 amino acids. Germline V gene data show CDR1 as SGHVS and CDR2 as FQNEAQ. V lost 5 bases and J lost 4; bases outside the gene matches: 4. The CDR3 DNA reads TGTGCCAGCAGCCCCGGGACAGGTTACAATGAGCAGTTCTTC. Translated: CASSPGTGYNEQFF.

The chain employs TRBV3-1 (or the pseudogene TRBV3-2) and TRBJ1-6; D not certain. Deletions cut 1 base from V and 5 bases from J, with 9 bases between. Germline loops: CDR1 LGHDT, CDR2 YNNKEL (reference sequence). The CDR3 loop spans 15 amino acids. Here the CDR3 DNA reads TGTGCCAGCAGCCAAGCCGGTGGAAATAATTCACCCCTCCACTTT. This sequence encodes CASSQAGGNNSPLHF.

This clone was counted only a few times. The chain recombines TRBV6-1 with TRBJ1-5, with D unresolved. This CDR3 spans 15 amino acids. Trimming cost V 2 bases and J 7 bases, with 15 bases left between them. Germline lookup yields CDR1 MNHNS and CDR2 SASEGT. As DNA, the CDR3 is TGTGCCAGCAGTGAAAACCCATCGACGGTCCAGCCCCAGCATTTT. Translation gives CASSENPSTVQPQHF.

This rearrangement joins TRBV29-1 to TRBJ2-2, with 9 bases matching TRBD1. V dropped 5 bases and J dropped 4; count of bases not matched to a gene: 5. CDR1 and CDR2 (germline): SQVTM, ANQGSEA. The CDR3 is 14 amino acids. Here the CDR3 reads CSVQGQGSTGELFF. CDR3 sequence (DNA): TGCAGCGTTCAGGGACAGGGCAGCACCGGGGAGCTGTTTTTT.

This chain links TRBV24-1 with TRBJ2-2; D remains unclear. Germline V gene data show CDR1 as KGHDR and CDR2 as SFDVKD. V was pared by 5 bases and J by 5 bases, with 11 bases between. This CDR3 contains 14 residues. The CDR3 loop reads CATSVSISTGELFF. The CDR3 coding sequence is TGTGCCACCAGTGTCTCGATCAGTACCGGGGAGCTGTTTTTT.

J is TRBJ1-1 and V is TRBV12-5; 9 nucleotides line up with TRBD1. The V gene end was trimmed by 2 bases and the J gene end by 0 bases; junction bases not matched to a gene: 7. The CDR3 is 17 amino acids. The germline V gene has CDR1 LGHNT and CDR2 FRNRAP. CDR3 in DNA: TGTGCTAGTGGTTTGATCAGGGGGACAGGGATGAACACTGAAGCTTTCTTT. This sequence encodes CASGLIRGTGMNTEAFF.

The V call is TRBV20-1, the J call TRBJ2-5; maybe TRBD1 (6 bases). Germline V gene sequence: CDR1 DFQATT, CDR2 SNEGSKA (reference sequence). CDR3 length: 11 amino acids. Trimming cost V 4 bases and J 4 bases, with 7 bases left between them. In DNA, the CDR3 is TGCAGTGCTATCAGGGGAGAGACCCAGTACTTC. Residues: CSAIRGETQYF.

The CDR3 is CASSYGEGRDQPQHF. Written as DNA, the CDR3 is TGTGCCAGCAGTTACGGGGAAGGTCGGGATCAGCCCCAGCATTTT. This chain connects TRBV6-5 to TRBJ1-5; D is undetermined. This CDR3 has 15 amino acids. Germline V gene sequence: CDR1 MNHEY, CDR2 SVGAGI. V shed 2 bases and J shed 5 bases, with 13 bases lying between them.

This chain connects TRBV6-2 or TRBV6-3 to TRBJ1-5; D remains ambiguous. Germline values: CDR1 MNHEY, CDR2 SVGEGT. The CDR3 has 16 residues. V was trimmed by 2 bases and J by 6 bases, leaving 17 bases between them. For the CDR3, the DNA is TGTGCCAGCAGTTACCGGGTACAATCCCGAGGTCAGCCCCAGCATTTT. Translating it yields CASSYRVQSRGQPQHF.

The DNA for the CDR3 is TGTGCCAGCGGGGGCCTTTCCGGGGAGCTGTTTTTT. It is translated as CASGGLSGELFF. This rearrangement joins TRBV28 to TRBJ2-2; D perhaps matches TRBD1 (6 bases). The CDR3 extends over 12 amino acids. Trimming cost V 8 bases and J 6 bases, with 10 bases left between them. The germline V gene encodes CDR1 MDHEN and CDR2 SYDVKM.

V gene TRBV15 combines with J gene TRBJ2-1, with D possibly matching TRBD2 (5 bases). The ends were cut back, 1 base at V and 4 bases at J, with 17 bases in the middle. In germline, CDR1 is LNHNV, CDR2 YYDKDF (reference sequence). This CDR3 contains 17 residues. The CDR3 reads CATSRARGTDFYNEQFF. The CDR3 nucleotides read TGTGCCACCAGCAGAGCTCGGGGAACGGACTTTTACAATGAGCAGTTCTTC.

The chain combines TRBV18 with TRBJ1-1, with 10 bases identical to TRBD1. Germline CDR1 and CDR2: KGHSH and LQKENI. With V trimmed by 2 bases and J by 0 bases, 6 bases remained unmatched. This CDR3 is built from 17 residues. This chain's CDR3 is CASSPGDRGHMNTEAFF. In DNA form, the CDR3 reads TGTGCCAGCTCACCAGGGGACAGGGGCCACATGAACACTGAAGCTTTCTTT.

This rearrangement joins TRBV15 to TRBJ2-1; 11 nucleotides align to TRBD1. V was clipped by 5 bases and J by 4 bases; unmatched bases: 4. The CDR3 length is 15 residues. Looked up from germline, CDR1 is LNHNV and CDR2 is YYDKDF (reference sequence). CDR3 amino acids: CATSVGQGAYNEQFF. The CDR3 DNA reads as TGTGCCACCAGCGTCGGACAGGGGGCGTACAATGAGCAGTTCTTC.

This clone was found a few times. This CDR3 reads CASSGQGSNSPLHF. CDR3 bases: TGTGCCAGCAGCGGACAGGGAAGTAATTCACCCCTCCACTTT. This rearrangement joins TRBV9 to TRBJ1-6; 7 nucleotides agree with TRBD1. This CDR3 has 14 residues. Germline V CDR1 and CDR2: SGDLS, YYNGEE. V lost 3 bases and J lost 6; bases outside the gene matches: 3.